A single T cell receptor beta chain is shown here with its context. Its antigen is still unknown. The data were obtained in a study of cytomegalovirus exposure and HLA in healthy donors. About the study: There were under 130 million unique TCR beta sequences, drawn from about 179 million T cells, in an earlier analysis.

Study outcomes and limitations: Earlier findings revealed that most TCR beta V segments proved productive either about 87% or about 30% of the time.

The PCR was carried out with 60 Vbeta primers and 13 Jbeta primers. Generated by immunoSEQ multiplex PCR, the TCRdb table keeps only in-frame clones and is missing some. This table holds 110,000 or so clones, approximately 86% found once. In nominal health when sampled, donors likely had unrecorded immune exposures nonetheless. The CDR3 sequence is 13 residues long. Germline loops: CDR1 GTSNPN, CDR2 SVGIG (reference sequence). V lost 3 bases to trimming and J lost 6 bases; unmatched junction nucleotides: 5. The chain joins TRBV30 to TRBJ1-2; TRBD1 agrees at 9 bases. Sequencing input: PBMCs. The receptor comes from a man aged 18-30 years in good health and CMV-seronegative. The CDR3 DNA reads TGTGCCTGGAGGCTCGGACAGGGGCATGGCTACACCTTC. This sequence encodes CAWRLGQGHGYTF.